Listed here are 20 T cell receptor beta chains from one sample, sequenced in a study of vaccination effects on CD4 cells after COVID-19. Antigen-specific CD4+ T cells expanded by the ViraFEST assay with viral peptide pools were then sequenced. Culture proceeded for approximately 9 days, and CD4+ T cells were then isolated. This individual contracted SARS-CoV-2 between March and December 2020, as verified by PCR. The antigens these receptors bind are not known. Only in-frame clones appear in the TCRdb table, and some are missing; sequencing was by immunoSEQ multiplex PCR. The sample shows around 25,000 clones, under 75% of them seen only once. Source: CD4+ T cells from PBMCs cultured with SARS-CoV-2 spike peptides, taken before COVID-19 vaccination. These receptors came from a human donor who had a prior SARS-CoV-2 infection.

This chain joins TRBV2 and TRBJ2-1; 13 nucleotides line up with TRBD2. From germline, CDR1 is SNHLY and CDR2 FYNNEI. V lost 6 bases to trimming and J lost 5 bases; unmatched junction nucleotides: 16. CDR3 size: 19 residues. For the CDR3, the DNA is TGTGCCAGCAGAGAAACTAGCGGGAGGGTGATCTATCGGCACAATGAGCAGTTCTTC. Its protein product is CASRETSGRVIYRHNEQFF. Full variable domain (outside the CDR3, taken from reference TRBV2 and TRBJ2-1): EPEVTQTPSHQVTQMGQEVILRCVPISNHLYFYWYRQILGQKVEFLVSFYNNEISEKSEIFDDQFSVERPDGSNFTLKIRSTKLEDSAMYFCASRETSGRVIYRHNEQFFGPGTRLTVL.

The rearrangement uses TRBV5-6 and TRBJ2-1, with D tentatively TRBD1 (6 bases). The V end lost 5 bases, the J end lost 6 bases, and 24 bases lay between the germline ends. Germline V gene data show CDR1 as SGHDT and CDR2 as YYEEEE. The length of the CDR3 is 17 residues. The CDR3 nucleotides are TGTGCCAGCAGTCGACTGCAGATCGGACAGCCGTCCAATGAGCAGTTCTTC. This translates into CASSRLQIGQPSNEQFF. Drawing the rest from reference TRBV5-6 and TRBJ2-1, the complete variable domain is DAGVTQSPTHLIKTRGQQVTLRCSPKSGHDTVSWYQQALGQGPQFIFQYYEEEERQRGNFPDRFSGHQFPNYSSELNVNALLLGDSALYLCASSRLQIGQPSNEQFFGPGTRLTVL.

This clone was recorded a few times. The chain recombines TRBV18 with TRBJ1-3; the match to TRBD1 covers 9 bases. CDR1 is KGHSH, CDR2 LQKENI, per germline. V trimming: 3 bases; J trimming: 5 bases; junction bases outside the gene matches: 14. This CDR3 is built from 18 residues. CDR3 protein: CASSPITVRGQGRNTIYF. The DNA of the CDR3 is TGTGCCAGCTCACCTATAACCGTTCGGGGACAGGGTCGAAACACCATATATTTT.

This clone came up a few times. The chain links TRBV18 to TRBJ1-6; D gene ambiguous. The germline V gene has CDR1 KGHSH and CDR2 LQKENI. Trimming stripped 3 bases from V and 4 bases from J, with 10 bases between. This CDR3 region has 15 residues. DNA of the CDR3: TGTGCCAGCTCACCCTTGAGGGCTTATAATTCACCCCTCCACTTT. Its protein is CASSPLRAYNSPLHF.

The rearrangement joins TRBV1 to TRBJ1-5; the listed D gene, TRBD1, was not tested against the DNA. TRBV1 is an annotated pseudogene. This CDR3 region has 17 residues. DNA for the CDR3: TGCACCAGCAGCCATGAGTACGCAGGGGCTGGCAATCAGCCCCAGCATTTT. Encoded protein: CTSSHEYAGAGNQPQHF.

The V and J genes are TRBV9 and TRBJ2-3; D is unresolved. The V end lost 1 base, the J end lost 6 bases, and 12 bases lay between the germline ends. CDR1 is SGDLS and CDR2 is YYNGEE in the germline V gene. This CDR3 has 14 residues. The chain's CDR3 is CASSVRRDEDTQYF. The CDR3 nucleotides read TGTGCCAGCAGCGTACGTCGTGACGAGGATACGCAGTATTTT.

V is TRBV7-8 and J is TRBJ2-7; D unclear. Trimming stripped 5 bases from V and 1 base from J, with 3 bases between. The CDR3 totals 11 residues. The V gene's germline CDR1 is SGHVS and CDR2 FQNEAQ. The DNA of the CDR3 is TGTGCCAGCAGCGCATCCTACGAGCAGTACTTC. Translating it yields CASSASYEQYF.

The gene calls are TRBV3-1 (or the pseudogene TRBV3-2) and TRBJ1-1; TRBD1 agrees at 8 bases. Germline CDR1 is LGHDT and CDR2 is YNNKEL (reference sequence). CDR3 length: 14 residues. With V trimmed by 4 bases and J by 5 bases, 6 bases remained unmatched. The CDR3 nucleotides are TGTGCCAGCAGCCCGGACAGGGACGGAACTGAAGCTTTCTTT. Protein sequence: CASSPDRDGTEAFF.

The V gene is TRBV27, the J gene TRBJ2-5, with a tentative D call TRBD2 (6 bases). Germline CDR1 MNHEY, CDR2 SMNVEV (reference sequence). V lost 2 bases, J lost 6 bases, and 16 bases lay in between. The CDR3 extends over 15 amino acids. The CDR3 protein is CASSLRLGFSQTQYF. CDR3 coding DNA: TGTGCCAGCAGTTTAAGACTAGGATTTAGCCAGACCCAGTACTTC.

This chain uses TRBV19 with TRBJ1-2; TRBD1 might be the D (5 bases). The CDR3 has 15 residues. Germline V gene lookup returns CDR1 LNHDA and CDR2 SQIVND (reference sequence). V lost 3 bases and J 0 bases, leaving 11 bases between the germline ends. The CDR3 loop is CASSMGQRANYGYTF. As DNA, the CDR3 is TGTGCCAGTAGTATGGGGCAGAGAGCTAACTATGGCTACACCTTC.

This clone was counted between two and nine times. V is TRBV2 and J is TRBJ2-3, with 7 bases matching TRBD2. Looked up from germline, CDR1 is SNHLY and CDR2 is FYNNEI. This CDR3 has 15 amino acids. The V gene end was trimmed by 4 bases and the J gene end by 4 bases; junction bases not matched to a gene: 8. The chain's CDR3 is CASSGRLGRSDTQYF. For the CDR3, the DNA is TGTGCCAGCAGTGGTCGGCTCGGGAGGTCAGATACGCAGTATTTT.

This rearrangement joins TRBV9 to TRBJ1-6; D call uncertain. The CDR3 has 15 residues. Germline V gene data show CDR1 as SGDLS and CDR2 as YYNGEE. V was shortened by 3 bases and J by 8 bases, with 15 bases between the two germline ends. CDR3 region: CASSAEGGFYSPLHF. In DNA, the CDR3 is TGTGCCAGCAGCGCCGAGGGTGGGTTTTATTCACCCCTCCACTTT.

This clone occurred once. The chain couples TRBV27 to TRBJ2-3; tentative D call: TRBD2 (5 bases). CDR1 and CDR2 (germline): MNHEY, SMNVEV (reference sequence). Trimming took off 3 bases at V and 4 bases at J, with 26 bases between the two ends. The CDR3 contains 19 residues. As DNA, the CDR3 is TGTGCCAGCAGTTTCGATGTTCCCCCTCGGCCAACCGGGGCAGATACGCAGTATTTT. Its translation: CASSFDVPPRPTGADTQYF.

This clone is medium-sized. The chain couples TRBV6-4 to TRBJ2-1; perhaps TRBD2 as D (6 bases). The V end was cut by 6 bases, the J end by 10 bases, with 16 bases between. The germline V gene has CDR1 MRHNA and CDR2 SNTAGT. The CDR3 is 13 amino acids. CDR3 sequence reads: CASSSQGGGEQFF. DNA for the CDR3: TGTGCCAGCAGCTCCCAGGGTGGAGGGGAGCAGTTCTTC.

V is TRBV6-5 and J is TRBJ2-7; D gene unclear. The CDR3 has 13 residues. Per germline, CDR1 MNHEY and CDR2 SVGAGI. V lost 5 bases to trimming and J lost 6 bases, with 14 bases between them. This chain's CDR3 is CASSRYSRSEQYF. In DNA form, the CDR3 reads TGTGCCAGCAGTAGGTACTCCCGAAGCGAGCAGTACTTC.

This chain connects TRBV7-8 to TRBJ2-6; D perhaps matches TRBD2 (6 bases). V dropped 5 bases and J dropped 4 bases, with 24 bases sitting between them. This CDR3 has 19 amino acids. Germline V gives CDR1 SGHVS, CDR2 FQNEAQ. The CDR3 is CASSPTPGAYLVGANVLTF. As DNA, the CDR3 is TGTGCCAGCAGCCCAACACCGGGAGCATACCTTGTAGGGGCCAACGTCCTGACTTTC.

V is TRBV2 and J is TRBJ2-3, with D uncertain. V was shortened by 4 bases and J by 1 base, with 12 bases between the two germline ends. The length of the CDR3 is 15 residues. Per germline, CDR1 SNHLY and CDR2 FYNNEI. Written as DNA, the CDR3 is TGTGCCAGCAGTGGAGACCGGAGTCGCACAGATACGCAGTATTTT. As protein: CASSGDRSRTDTQYF. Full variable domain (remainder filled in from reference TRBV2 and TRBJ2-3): EPEVTQTPSHQVTQMGQEVILRCVPISNHLYFYWYRQILGQKVEFLVSFYNNEISEKSEIFDDQFSVERPDGSNFTLKIRSTKLEDSAMYFCASSGDRSRTDTQYFGPGTRLTVL.

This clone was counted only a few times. CDR3 coding DNA: TGTGCCAGCAGCTTAGAGTACTGGCAGGACTACGAGCAGTACTTC. Its protein is CASSLEYWQDYEQYF. The chain couples TRBV7-2 to TRBJ2-7; no definite D call. The CDR3 consists of 15 residues. V lost 1 base, J lost 3 bases, and 13 bases lay in between. The V gene's germline CDR1 is SGHTA and CDR2 FQGNSA.

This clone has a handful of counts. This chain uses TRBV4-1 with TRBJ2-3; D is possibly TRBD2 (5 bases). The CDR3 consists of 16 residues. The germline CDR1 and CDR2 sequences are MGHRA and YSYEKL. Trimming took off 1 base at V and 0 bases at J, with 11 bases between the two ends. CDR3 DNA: TGCGCCAGCAGCCAAGGACCCCTAGCAAGCACAGATACGCAGTATTTT. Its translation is CASSQGPLASTDTQYF.

This CDR3 is CASGFWDHKFF. The CDR3 region has the DNA TGTGCTAGTGGCTTTTGGGACCACAAGTTCTTC. The chain couples TRBV12-5 to TRBJ2-1; D tentatively reads TRBD1 or TRBD2 (5 bases each). V was clipped by 6 bases and J by 14 bases, with 14 bases between them. The germline V gene encodes CDR1 LGHNT and CDR2 FRNRAP. The CDR3 covers 11 residues.